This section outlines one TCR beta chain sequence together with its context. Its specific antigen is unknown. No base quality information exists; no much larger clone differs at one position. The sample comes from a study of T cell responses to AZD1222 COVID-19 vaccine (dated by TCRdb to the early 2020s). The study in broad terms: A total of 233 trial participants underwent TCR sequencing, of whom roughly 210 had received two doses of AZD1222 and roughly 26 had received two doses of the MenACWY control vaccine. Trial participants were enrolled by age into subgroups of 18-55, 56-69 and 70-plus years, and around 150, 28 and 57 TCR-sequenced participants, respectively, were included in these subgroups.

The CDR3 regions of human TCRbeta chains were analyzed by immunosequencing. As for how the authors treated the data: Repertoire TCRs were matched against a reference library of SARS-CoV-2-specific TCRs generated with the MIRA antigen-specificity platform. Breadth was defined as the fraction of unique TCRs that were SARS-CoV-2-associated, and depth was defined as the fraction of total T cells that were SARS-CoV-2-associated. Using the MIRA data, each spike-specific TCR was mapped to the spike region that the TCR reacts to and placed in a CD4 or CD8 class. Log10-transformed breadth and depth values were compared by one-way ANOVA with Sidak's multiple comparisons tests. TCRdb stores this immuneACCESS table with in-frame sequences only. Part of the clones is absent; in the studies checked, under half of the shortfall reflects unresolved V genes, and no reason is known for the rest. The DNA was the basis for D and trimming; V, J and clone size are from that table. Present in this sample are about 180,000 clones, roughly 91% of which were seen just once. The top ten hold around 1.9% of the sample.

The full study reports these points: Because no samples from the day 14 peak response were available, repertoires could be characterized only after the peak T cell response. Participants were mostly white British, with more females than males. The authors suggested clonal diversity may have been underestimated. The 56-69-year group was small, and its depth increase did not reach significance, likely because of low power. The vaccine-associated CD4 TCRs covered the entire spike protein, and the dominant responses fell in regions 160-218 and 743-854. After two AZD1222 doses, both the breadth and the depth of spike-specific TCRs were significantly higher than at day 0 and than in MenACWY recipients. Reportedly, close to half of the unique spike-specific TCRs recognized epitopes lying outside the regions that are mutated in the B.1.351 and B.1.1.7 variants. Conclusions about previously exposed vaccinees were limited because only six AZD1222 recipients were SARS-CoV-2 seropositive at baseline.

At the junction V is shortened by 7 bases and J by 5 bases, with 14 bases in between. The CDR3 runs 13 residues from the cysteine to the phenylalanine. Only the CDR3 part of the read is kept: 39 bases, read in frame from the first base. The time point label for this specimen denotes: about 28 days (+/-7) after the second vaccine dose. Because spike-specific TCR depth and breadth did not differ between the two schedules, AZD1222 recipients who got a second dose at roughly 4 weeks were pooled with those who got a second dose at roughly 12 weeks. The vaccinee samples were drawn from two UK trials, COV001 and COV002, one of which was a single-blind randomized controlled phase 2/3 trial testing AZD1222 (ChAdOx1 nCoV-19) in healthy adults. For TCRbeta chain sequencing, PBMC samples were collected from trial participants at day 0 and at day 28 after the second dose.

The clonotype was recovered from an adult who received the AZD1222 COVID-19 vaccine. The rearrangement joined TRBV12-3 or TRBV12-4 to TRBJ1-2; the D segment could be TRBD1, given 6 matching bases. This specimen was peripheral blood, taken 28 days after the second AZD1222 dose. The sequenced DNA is TGTGCCAGCACGGAATCAGGGACATATGGCTACACCTTC. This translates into CASTESGTYGYTF.